A single sample gave rise to the 13 T cell receptor beta chains below, sequenced in a study of blood T cell repertoires in COVID-19. Assay used: immunoSEQ multiplex PCR; TCRdb lists only in-frame clones, some missing. The sample consists of some 130,000 clones, roughly 80% of them appearing once. Sequenced input: peripheral blood. Receptors were obtained from a woman in her twenties or thirties who had recovered from COVID-19.

This rearrangement joins TRBV12-3 or TRBV12-4 to TRBJ1-2; unclear D gene. The CDR3 length is 13 residues. The V end was cut by 7 bases, the J end by 2 bases, with 11 bases between. The DNA of the CDR3 is TGTGCCAGCACCCCGGGTGAAAACTATGGCTACACCTTC. Translated: CASTPGENYGYTF.

The chain has TRBV6-2 or TRBV6-3 and TRBJ2-7; perhaps TRBD1 as D (5 bases). CDR3 length: 13 residues. CDR1 and CDR2 from the germline V gene are MNHEY and SVGEGT. V lost 2 bases, J lost 3 bases, and 8 bases lay in between. Here the CDR3 DNA reads TGTGCCAGCAGTTACCAGGGCCACTACGAGCAGTACTTC. Translated: CASSYQGHYEQYF.

The table lists this clone with a count of one. The chain joins TRBV3-1 (or the pseudogene TRBV3-2) to TRBJ2-6; unclear D gene. V was pared by 3 bases and J by 3 bases, with 6 bases between. The germline CDR1 and CDR2 sequences are LGHDT and YNNKEL (reference sequence). CDR3 length equals 14 residues. For the CDR3, the DNA is TGTGCCAGCAGCCAGTCTAGTGGGGCCAACGTCCTGACTTTC. This codes for CASSQSSGANVLTF.

This clone was seen only once. This chain joins TRBV11-2 and TRBJ2-5; D possibly corresponds to TRBD2 (6 bases). The germline V gene encodes CDR1 SGHAT and CDR2 FQNNGV. CDR3 length equals 14 residues. The V gene lost 7 bases and the J gene lost 7 bases, with 19 bases spanning the gap. CDR3 residues: CASTPGGGRGTQYF. The CDR3 region has the DNA TGTGCCAGCACCCCAGGTGGGGGGAGAGGGACCCAGTACTTC. The full variable domain, its missing parts supplied by reference TRBV11-2 and TRBJ2-5, is EAGVAQSPRYKIIEKRQSVAFWCNPISGHATLYWYQQILGQGPKLLIQFQNNGVVDDSQLPKDRFSAERLKGVDSTLKIQPAKLEDSAVYLCASTPGGGRGTQYFGPGTRLLVL.

This chain links TRBV7-9 with TRBJ2-3; maybe TRBD1 (6 bases). The CDR3 sequence is 14 residues long. V lost 2 bases to trimming and J lost 4 bases, with 10 bases between them. Germline V CDR1 and CDR2: SEHNR, FQNEAQ (reference sequence). CDR3 amino acids: CASSLLGTSDTQYF. As DNA, the CDR3 is TGTGCCAGCAGCTTACTAGGGACATCAGATACGCAGTATTTT.

This chain uses TRBV6-5 with TRBJ1-2; no reliable D call. The V end was cut by 0 bases, the J end by 0 bases, with 11 bases between. The CDR3 loop spans 16 amino acids. Germline assignment: CDR1 MNHEY and CDR2 SVGAGI. The CDR3 bases are TGTGCCAGCAGTTACTCCGCGGCAGTAGCTAACTATGGCTACACCTTC. The encoded protein is CASSYSAAVANYGYTF.

The rearrangement links TRBV30 to TRBJ1-4; 7 nucleotides agree with TRBD1. The CDR3 has 14 residues. V shed 5 bases, J shed 4 bases, and the junction held 7 bases outside the gene matches. Germline V gives CDR1 GTSNPN, CDR2 SVGIG (reference sequence). DNA for the CDR3: TGTGCCTGGTCCCAACAGGGGTTTAATGAAAAACTGTTTTTT. Protein: CAWSQQGFNEKLFF.

V gene TRBV5-1 combines with J gene TRBJ2-7, with unresolved D. Germline assignment: CDR1 SGHRS and CDR2 YFSETQ. Trimming left V 0 bases short and J 1 base short, with 8 bases between. The CDR3 has 14 residues. CDR3 sequence reads: CASSLGQFSYEQYF. CDR3 in DNA: TGCGCCAGCAGCTTGGGACAATTTTCCTACGAGCAGTACTTC.

This chain joins TRBV27 and TRBJ2-1; a possible D gene is TRBD2 (7 bases). CDR1 is MNHEY and CDR2 is SMNVEV in the germline V gene (reference sequence). This CDR3 comprises 14 residues. The CDR3 sequence: CAVRGLSSYNEQFF. CDR3 nucleotide sequence: TGTGCGGTGCGGGGGCTGAGCTCCTACAATGAGCAGTTCTTC.

This CDR3 reads CASSLSSTDTQYF. In nucleotides, the CDR3 is TGTGCCAGCAGTTTATCGAGCACAGATACGCAGTATTTT. The rearrangement uses TRBV12-3 or TRBV12-4 and TRBJ2-3; no clear D gene. V dropped 2 bases and J dropped 0 bases, with 3 bases sitting between them. This CDR3 region has 13 residues.

The V gene is TRBV19, the J gene TRBJ2-1; 8 bases match TRBD2. Trimming removed 2 bases from V and 6 bases from J; junction bases left unmatched: 9. There are 16 residues in the CDR3. Looked up from germline, CDR1 is LNHDA and CDR2 is SQIVND (reference sequence). This CDR3 is CASSILGGRRANEQFF. The DNA of the CDR3 is TGTGCCAGTAGTATATTGGGCGGGAGGAGGGCCAATGAGCAGTTCTTC. The full variable domain, with the rest looked up from reference TRBV19 and TRBJ2-1, is DGGITQSPKYLFRKEGQNVTLSCEQNLNHDAMYWYRQDPGQGLRLIYYSQIVNDFQKGDIAEGYSVSREKKESFPLTVTSAQKNPTAFYLCASSILGGRRANEQFFGPGTRLTVL.

The V call is TRBV6-5, the J call TRBJ1-6; perhaps TRBD1 as D (5 bases). The CDR3 is 16 residues long. Germline CDR1 and CDR2: MNHEY and SVGAGI. V gave up 2 bases and J gave up 4 bases, with 12 bases separating them. CDR3 in DNA: TGTGCCAGCAGTTACGGGGCAGGACCATATAATTCACCCCTCCACTTT. Its translation is CASSYGAGPYNSPLHF.

Here the CDR3 DNA reads TGTGCCAGCACCCAGGGGTCAGGGCGCGTCTATGGCTACACCTTC. Its protein product is CASTQGSGRVYGYTF. V and J are TRBV5-4 and TRBJ1-2; a weak D match, TRBD1 (6 bases). The CDR3 has 15 amino acids. V shed 6 bases and J shed 4 bases, with 19 bases lying between them. Looked up from germline, CDR1 is SGHNT and CDR2 is YYREEE (reference sequence).